This T cell receptor beta chain is from a study of cytomegalovirus exposure and HLA in healthy donors (dated by TCRdb to the late 2010s). At the level of the whole study: An earlier analysis of around 600 of the donors reported roughly 300 Gb of sequence data and some 120 million unique TCR beta sequences from 190 million or so T cells. Approximately 310 gigabases of sequencing data and roughly 90 million unique TCR sequences were included in an early release covering roughly 700 HLA-typed donors. Of the roughly 400 genotyped donors, about 84% fell in the genetic ancestry cluster associated with self-reported Caucasian donors. The study was designed to test whether signatures of past pathogen exposure could be identified by cataloging public T cell receptors. The T cell repertoires of around 730 subjects were profiled by immunosequencing and related to cytomegalovirus serostatus. A separate validation cohort of approximately 120 different subjects was used in addition to the roughly 670-subject first cohort. To predict cytomegalovirus infection status, the study brought together high-throughput TCR immunosequencing, statistical association of individual TCRs with disease status, and machine learning. In a later analysis, previously published TCR beta repertoires from fewer than 750 donors were re-analyzed and high-resolution HLA genotyping was added so that TCR occurrence patterns could be studied. Rather than drawing on any new phenotypic data, the later analysis identified candidate immune exposures from TCR beta sequences and the way those sequences occurred across donors. An earlier analysis of fewer than 700 of the donors applied high-throughput TCR beta sequencing to assess whether each TCR beta V gene segment acted as functional or pseudogenic. Alongside the repertoire data, information on donor age, sex, ethnicity and CMV serostatus was compiled. Genome-wide SNP genotypes for about three fifths of the roughly 670 donors were used in a later genetic analysis, which treated that subset as a discovery cohort. All discovery cohort repertoires had been generated on a single sequencing platform. HLA typing included class I and class II loci at four-digit resolution. The number of typed donors differed by locus: 629-630 for A, B, C, DRB1 and DQB1; roughly 510 for DQA1; some 590 for DPA1; and roughly 450 for DPB1. Roughly five DR-DQ haplotypes were handled as single units for association and clustering, since linkage in the cohort was strong. On average, roughly 250,000 unique TCR beta nucleotide sequences were sequenced per donor among 398 genotyped donors of the cohort, with roughly 18% of those sequences being non-productive.

Remarks on this clone: This receptor's antigen is unknown.

From cysteine to phenylalanine, the CDR3 is 14 amino acids long. CDR3 DNA only is kept here, 42 bases in frame from base 1. The junction carries 15 bases between V and J, which are trimmed by 6 bases and 7 bases respectively. Per the germline V gene, MDHEN is the CDR1 and SYDVKM is the CDR2. The method was the immunoSEQ multiplex PCR assay. For the multiplex PCR, a mixture combining 60 forward primers for TCR Vbeta segments and 13 reverse primers for TCR Jbeta segments was used. The CDR3 region of rearranged TCR beta genes was amplified from genomic DNA by a multiplex PCR assay. The amplified TCR beta libraries were sequenced on the Illumina HiSeq System as 87-base-pair reads. As for the original processing: A later analysis tallied approximately 87 million unique TCR beta chains across the 700 or so repertoires, and about 12 million of those chains were shared by two or more donors. Raw reads were error-corrected and collapsed into unique sequences with a nearest-neighbor algorithm that merged closely related sequences to remove PCR and sequencing errors. To assign V, D and J gene segments, CDR3 sequences were aligned to IMGT reference sequences. For a sequence to be retained, a match of at least six nucleotides was required to both a V gene segment and a J gene segment. A rearrangement counted as productive if the CDR3 had no stop codons and remained in frame with V and J, and every other rearrangement counted as non-productive. Following IMGT convention, CDR3 was defined as the stretch from the second conserved V-encoded cysteine to the conserved J-encoded phenylalanine. The earlier analysis of more than 450 of the donors excluded sequences that lacked an unambiguous match to a single V gene segment. In an earlier analysis of almost 600 of the donors, a V segment was called functional when productive rearrangements were above 56.7%, and segregating when the standard deviation between donors exceeded 5%. To diagnose cytomegalovirus status from the catalog of TCR beta chain sequences, a statistical classification framework was built. In a later analysis, TCR nucleotide sequences were compared against IMGT/GENE-DB human TR gene sequences so that V and J genes could be assigned. In a later analysis, CDR3 sequences and most-parsimonious VDJ recombination scenarios were assigned using the TCRdist pipeline. In a later analysis, each TCR beta chain was defined by its CDR3 amino acid sequence together with its V-gene family, and reads without a unique V-gene family were excluded. To address suspected cross-contamination and a sequencing artifact, a later analysis removed 592 highly shared, low-generation-probability nucleotide sequences. In a later analysis, a clonal expansion index was calculated for each public chain from normalized within-repertoire ranks of inferred template counts. A later analysis computed generation probabilities with a VDJ recombination model fitted to out-of-frame rearrangements, and checked the results against IGoR. In a later analysis, hypergeometric tests were used to score TCR-TCR, TCR-HLA and TCR-CMV co-occurrence, with a repertoire-size bias correction applied to TCR pairs. In a later analysis, false discovery rates were estimated by permuting HLA or CMV assignments 20 times. In a later analysis, co-occurring TCRs were grouped using DBSCAN, with TCRdist sequence similarity added in when clustering inside HLA-allele-positive subsets. For co-occurrence clustering, repertoires with fewer than 30,000 or more than 120,000 public chains were excluded, along with 5 or 6 repertoires with anomalous nucleotide sharing. This immuneACCESS table, as held by TCRdb, lists in-frame sequences with V and J called but not all clones. Of the missing ones, under half trace to an unresolved V gene in checked studies; the others have no known cause. V, J and clone size derive from that table, while D and trimming were established from the DNA sequence. The sample table records 130,000 or so clones. 1.5% to 2% of the sample goes to the ten largest clones.

General study outcomes and caveats: In a later analysis, most CMV-associated TCR beta chains were found to appear HLA-restricted, with HLA associations seemingly driven largely by CMV exposure. Several of the top co-occurrence clusters appeared to be linked to parvovirus B19, influenza, CMV and Epstein-Barr virus, according to a later analysis. The earlier analysis of about 600 of the donors excluded 15 to 20 rarely observed V segments, including chromosome 9 orphons, because counts were too low. The classifier was reported to diagnose cytomegalovirus status with high specificity and sensitivity in both the original and validation cohorts. An earlier analysis of approximately 530 of the donors showed that most TCR beta V segments appeared in productive rearrangements either about 87% or about 30% of the time, which broadly matched IMGT annotations. Strong co-occurrence of HLA alleles, especially DR and DQ, made assigning TCR associations to individual alleles difficult. According to the authors, the approach could potentially be generalized to other disease states and immunological phenotypes. The sequencing pipeline was judged likely to have produced a cluster of highly shared sequence variants as a technical artifact. In the study, some 160 TCR beta chains were listed as associated with cytomegalovirus. An association between a missense DCLRE1C variant and V-gene and J-gene trimming of TCR beta chains was found in a later genetic analysis and replicated in an independent cohort. Compared with equally common non-associated chains, HLA-associated TCR beta chains in a later analysis were more clonally expanded and had lower generation probabilities. Some IMGT-functional V segments, including TRBV6-2 and TRBV6-3, could not be told apart with the 87-base-pair reads, so those segments were excluded. At a false discovery rate of 0.05, a later analysis linked 15,000 to 20,000 TCR beta sequences to specific HLA alleles. Correlated functional status among segregating V segments might be attributable to linkage disequilibrium, but an unknown experimental factor could not be ruled out. According to a later analysis, TCR association rates differed among HLA loci, with DRB1 alleles showing the most associated TCRs and HLA-C alleles showing the fewest. A few of the identified cytomegalovirus-associated TCR beta chains were confirmed in vitro to be specific for cytomegalovirus antigens. The cohort was sequenced for TCR beta chains only, and without alpha or paired-chain data the features that could be detected were limited. Presence/absence analyses assumed roughly uniform sequencing depth across donors, an assumption that may not hold. Compared with the roughly 670-donor mean, donors in an Asian-associated ancestry cluster had fewer N-insertions in productive TCRs, according to a later genetic analysis. Because HLA typing was missing for some donors at each locus, association tests included only the typed subset. Most TCR sequences were seen in very few donors, while some public TCRs were found in many individuals. Immune exposure information for the cohort was limited to CMV serostatus. A further reported finding was that TCR beta sequences accurately predicted the HLA-A and HLA-B alleles for most subjects in the first cohort.

The cohort comprised 550 to 700 healthy bone marrow donors. At the time of sampling, every cohort member was nominally healthy, though immune exposures that went unrecorded were likely present. The donor tested CMV seronegative, placing the donor among the 352 seronegative members of the cohort. A peripheral blood sample was provided by each donor, and peripheral blood mononuclear cells were used for TCR beta sequencing. The Qiagen DNeasy Blood Extraction Kit was used to extract genomic DNA from the blood cell samples. This TCR derives from a man aged 18 to 30 in good health and CMV-seronegative. The material sequenced was PBMCs. The chain joins TRBV28 to TRBJ1-4; no D gene can be assigned with confidence. At the DNA level, the sequence is TGTGCCAGCAGCACATTGTTACGCGGTGAAAAACTGTTTTTT. Translated, it gives CASSTLLRGEKLFF.